A single sample is the source of the 32 T cell receptor beta chains below, sequenced in a study of blood T cells in healthy people across ages. Then a second PCR, running about 6 to 11 cycles, was carried out with a sample-barcoded 5' primer and a J-beta primer mix. TCRdb processed the 5' RACE reads anew with MiXCR; each CDR3 protein has one entry. The sample lists approximately 810,000 distinct CDR3 sequences, about 36% occurring once. Material: blood. These receptors all stem from a man younger than 35 in good health.

This clonotype appeared once. This clone may be a read error of a much larger clone one base away. This chain connects TRBV6-6 to TRBJ2-5; D remains unclear. Judging by the DNA end, TRBJ2-7 fits better; the J call may be wrong. This CDR3 has 11 residues. The germline CDR1 and CDR2 sequences are MNHNY and SVGAGI (reference sequence). In DNA, the CDR3 is TGTGCCAGCGGAAGAGCCTACGAGCAGTACTTC. As protein: CASGRAYEQYF.

The chain recombines TRBV25-1 with TRBJ1-2, with 7 positions matching TRBD1. The CDR3 extends over 15 amino acids. V shed 6 bases, J shed 1 base, and the junction held 8 bases outside the gene matches. Germline CDR1 reads MGHDK; CDR2 reads SYGVNS. The CDR3 DNA follows: TGTGCCAGCAGCGAAGGACAGGCCATTAACTATGGCTACACCTTC. Protein: CASSEGQAINYGYTF.

V is TRBV30 and J is TRBJ2-2; possibly TRBD1 for D (6 bases). Germline CDR1 GTSNPN, CDR2 SVGIG (reference sequence). The ends were cut back, 2 bases at V and 16 bases at J, with 17 bases in the middle. This CDR3 has 12 amino acids. CDR3 sequence reads: CAWSRLARQAFF. CDR3 bases: TGTGCCTGGAGTAGATTGGCCAGACAGGCGTTTTTT.

In its sample, this clonotype was seen many times. The chain employs TRBV12-3 or TRBV12-4 and TRBJ2-5; TRBD1 matches 7 bases. The CDR3 consists of 14 residues. V was pared by 6 bases and J by 5 bases, with 9 bases of the junction left unmatched. The CDR3 here is CASSPRTGSETQYF. Written as DNA, the CDR3 is TGTGCCAGCAGCCCGAGGACAGGTTCGGAGACCCAGTACTTC.

A word on this clonotype: The germline gene is not matched at one end of the junction; a read error may be the cause. The rearrangement joins TRBV5-1 to TRBJ2-1; no definite D call. The CDR3 runs to 13 residues. In germline, CDR1 is SGHRS, CDR2 YFSETQ. The CDR3 region is CASRILEYSEQFF. The DNA of the CDR3 is TGCGCCAGCAGGATTCTGGAGTACAGTGAGCAGTTCTTC.

In its sample, this clonotype was seen a few times. The V gene is TRBV5-4, the J gene TRBJ2-7, with 12 bases fitting TRBD1. The germline V gene has CDR1 SGHNT and CDR2 YYREEE (reference sequence). J was trimmed by 5 bases and V by 4 bases; bases with no gene match: 13. The CDR3 consists of 17 residues. Written as DNA, the CDR3 is TGTGCCAGCAGCCAACACCTCGGGACAGGGGGCGAGGACGAGCAGTACTTC. Its translation is CASSQHLGTGGEDEQYF. The full variable domain, with the rest looked up from reference TRBV5-4 and TRBJ2-7, is ETGVTQSPTHLIKTRGQQVTLRCSSQSGHNTVSWYQQALGQGPQFIFQYYREEENGRGNFPPRFSGLQFPNYSSELNVNALELDDSALYLCASSQHLGTGGEDEQYFGPGTRLTVT.

This rearrangement joins TRBV20-1 to TRBJ1-1; weak D call: TRBD1 (5 bases). CDR3 length equals 14 residues. Trimming took 3 bases from V and 1 from J, leaving 12 bases between them. Germline V gives CDR1 DFQATT, CDR2 SNEGSKA (reference sequence). This chain's CDR3 is CSARSGAGNTEAFF. CDR3 bases: TGCAGTGCTAGGAGTGGGGCCGGGAACACTGAAGCTTTCTTT.

This clonotype was seen at least ten times. The chain carries TRBV25-1 and TRBJ2-3; the match to TRBD2 covers 8 bases. Germline lookup yields CDR1 MGHDK and CDR2 SYGVNS. CDR3 length equals 14 residues. Trimming cost V 1 base and J 6 bases; bases outside gene matches: 3. The CDR3: CASSESRGGDTQYF. In DNA, the CDR3 is TGTGCCAGCAGTGAATCACGGGGGGGCGATACGCAGTATTTT.

In nucleotides, the CDR3 is TGCGCCAGCAGCTTGGCCCCTGACAGGGTTGACTTAGGTGAGCAGTACTTC. It translates to CASSLAPDRVDLGEQYF. V and J are TRBV5-1 and TRBJ2-7, with TRBD1 identical over 7 bases. Germline lookup yields CDR1 SGHRS and CDR2 YFSETQ. The junction had 16 bases not matched to a gene; V was cut back by 0 bases and J by 7 bases. CDR3 size: 17 residues. The full variable domain, with the rest looked up from reference TRBV5-1 and TRBJ2-7, is KAGVTQTPRYLIKTRGQQVTLSCSPISGHRSVSWYQQTPGQGLQFLFEYFSETQRNKGNFPGRFSGRQFSNSRSEMNVSTLELGDSALYLCASSLAPDRVDLGEQYFGPGTRLTVT.

A note on this clonotype: An end of the junction differs from the germline gene, which may be a read error. The V gene is TRBV12-3 or TRBV12-4, the J gene TRBJ1-2, with D tentatively TRBD1 (6 bases). The CDR3 runs 14 residues. The CDR3 sequence: CASILGGSYYGYTF. Written as DNA, the CDR3 is TGTGCCAGCATTTTAGGGGGGAGCTACTATGGCTACACCTTC.

The rearrangement uses TRBV5-1 and TRBJ1-2; TRBD1 aligns across 8 bases. Germline loops: CDR1 SGHRS, CDR2 YFSETQ. Trimming took 3 bases from V and 3 from J; bases not matched to a gene: 4. This CDR3 contains 14 residues. The CDR3 sequence: CASSWMTGDYGYTF. As DNA, the CDR3 is TGCGCCAGCAGCTGGATGACAGGGGACTATGGCTACACCTTC.

The rearrangement joins TRBV20-1 to TRBJ2-7; 9 bases map to TRBD2. Germline V gives CDR1 DFQATT, CDR2 SNEGSKA (reference sequence). The V segment lost 4 bases and the J segment 5 bases; nucleotides outside the gene matches: 6. There are 13 residues in the CDR3. Here the CDR3 reads CSAISGGFDEQYF. CDR3 coding DNA: TGCAGTGCTATAAGCGGGGGGTTCGACGAGCAGTACTTC.

This clonotype was seen many times. The genes are TRBV20-1 and TRBJ2-1; 10 positions agree with TRBD2. Germline lookup yields CDR1 DFQATT and CDR2 SNEGSKA (reference sequence). V dropped 8 bases and J dropped 7; count of bases not matched to a gene: 14. The CDR3 runs 15 residues. The CDR3 protein is CSRPGLAGGVNEQFF. As DNA, the CDR3 is TGCAGTCGGCCAGGTTTAGCGGGGGGCGTTAATGAGCAGTTCTTC.

The chain is built from TRBV4-1 and TRBJ2-5; the match to TRBD2 covers 10 bases. Losses at the gene ends were 7 bases for V and 5 bases for J; bases not matched to a gene: 16. Germline-derived CDR1 and CDR2 are MGHRA and YSYEKL. This CDR3 contains 17 residues. The CDR3 region is CASKPGHTSGVVETQYF. The CDR3 DNA is TGCGCCAGCAAACCCGGACATACTAGCGGGGTTGTGGAGACCCAGTACTTC.

Worth noting for this clonotype: A much larger clone is a single base away; this may be a read error. This chain connects TRBV7-9 to TRBJ1-5; the D is unclear. Germline assignment: CDR1 SEHNR and CDR2 FQNEAQ (reference sequence). The CDR3 has 17 residues. The chain's CDR3 is CASGLIDGWYSNQPQHF. The CDR3 DNA sequence: TGTGCCAGCGGCTTAATAGATGGTTGGTATAGCAATCAGCCCCAGCATTTT. Full variable domain (outside the CDR3, taken from reference TRBV7-9 and TRBJ1-5): DTGVSQNPRHKITKRGQNVTFRCDPISEHNRLYWYRQTLGQGPEFLTYFQNEAQLEKSRLLSDRFSAERPKGSFSTLEIQRTEQGDSAMYLCASGLIDGWYSNQPQHFGDGTRLSIL.

In its sample, this clonotype was seen many times. The chain uses TRBV2 and TRBJ2-1; D assignment may be TRBD1 or TRBD2 (6 bases each). Germline CDR1 is SNHLY and CDR2 is FYNNEI. Trimming took off 3 bases at V and 6 bases at J, with 9 bases between the two ends. CDR3 length: 13 amino acids. For the CDR3, the DNA is TGTGCCAGCAGTGACGAGGGGGGCAATGAGCAGTTCTTC. Translation gives CASSDEGGNEQFF. The whole variable domain, remainder taken from reference TRBV2 and TRBJ2-1, is EPEVTQTPSHQVTQMGQEVILRCVPISNHLYFYWYRQILGQKVEFLVSFYNNEISEKSEIFDDQFSVERPDGSNFTLKIRSTKLEDSAMYFCASSDEGGNEQFFGPGTRLTVL.

The chain recombines TRBV20-1 with TRBJ2-3; possible D gene TRBD2, 7 bases. V was shortened by 5 bases and J by 4 bases, with 16 bases between the two germline ends. In germline, CDR1 is DFQATT, CDR2 SNEGSKA (reference sequence). This CDR3 is built from 14 residues. The CDR3 loop is CSARGALSPDTQYF. The CDR3 DNA reads as TGCAGTGCTCGGGGGGCCTTGTCACCAGATACGCAGTATTTT.

The V and J genes are TRBV3-1 and TRBJ2-2, with a tentative D call TRBD1 (5 bases). CDR1 is LGHDT, CDR2 YNNKEL, per germline (reference sequence). The ends were cut back, 4 bases at V and 6 bases at J, with 9 bases in the middle. This CDR3 region has 13 residues. The CDR3 spells CASSLVGAGELFF. The CDR3 nucleotides are TGTGCCAGCAGCCTGGTAGGGGCCGGGGAGCTGTTTTTT.

In this sample, this clonotype turned up a few times. The V gene is TRBV12-3 or TRBV12-4, the J gene TRBJ1-4; a weak D match, TRBD1 (6 bases). This CDR3 is built from 14 residues. The V end was cut by 3 bases, the J end by 8 bases, with 13 bases between. In nucleotides, the CDR3 is TGTGCCAGCAGTTTTAATTTAGGGGGGGAAAAACTGTTTTTT. Encoded protein: CASSFNLGGEKLFF.

The chain joins TRBV12-3 or TRBV12-4 to TRBJ2-5; 8 nucleotides line up with TRBD2. The V and J ends lost 7 bases and 3 bases, in that order; junction bases with no gene match: 13. The CDR3 contains 16 residues. The CDR3 DNA follows: TGTGCCAGCACCCTGGGAATGGTAGCGGGAAAAGAGACCCAGTACTTC. Amino acids: CASTLGMVAGKETQYF.

This clonotype was detected only a few times. Germline is not matched at one junction end, which may reflect a read error. The chain couples TRBV29-1 to TRBJ1-2; no clear D. The CDR3 has 11 residues. The V gene's germline CDR1 is SQVTM and CDR2 ANQGSEA. The CDR3 DNA sequence: TGCAGCGGTGAAGATCGGTGGGGCTACACCTTC. Amino acids: CSGEDRWGYTF.

The chain joins TRBV7-2 to TRBJ2-5; D is possibly TRBD1 or TRBD2 (5 bases each). The DNA end lines up better with TRBJ2-7; the J call may be wrong. The CDR3 has 16 residues. The V gene's germline CDR1 is SGHTA and CDR2 FQGNSA. CDR3 coding DNA: TGTGCCAGCACCCCGGGGCGCAACGAGAGGGGTTACGAGCAGTACTTC. This gives the protein CASTPGRNERGYEQYF.

A few counts support this clonotype. This chain's CDR3 is CASSSGQGVPDTQYF. CDR3 nucleotide sequence: TGTGCCAGCAGTTCGGGACAGGGGGTCCCAGATACGCAGTATTTT. The genes are TRBV12-3 or TRBV12-4 and TRBJ2-3, with 11 bases matching TRBD1. The CDR3 has 15 residues. V gave up 4 bases and J gave up 4 bases; unmatched junction bases: 4.

The chain couples TRBV9 to TRBJ2-3, with 9 bases lining up with TRBD2. V trimming: 0 bases; J trimming: 1 base; junction bases outside the gene matches: 0. Germline V gives CDR1 SGDLS, CDR2 YYNGEE. CDR3 size: 15 residues. The CDR3 DNA reads as TGTGCCAGCAGCGTAGAGCGGGGGGGCACAGATACGCAGTATTTT. Amino acid sequence: CASSVERGGTDTQYF.

This clonotype was recorded a few times. The chain carries TRBV5-1 and TRBJ1-1, with a possible D match to TRBD1 (5 bases). V was clipped by 3 bases and J by 3 bases, with 18 bases between them. CDR1 and CDR2 (germline): SGHRS, YFSETQ. This CDR3 comprises 16 residues. This CDR3 is CASSSGGEPGDTEAFF. The CDR3 coding sequence is TGCGCCAGCAGCTCCGGGGGGGAGCCGGGGGACACTGAAGCTTTCTTT.

This clonotype was counted many times. This chain connects TRBV6-2 or TRBV6-3 to TRBJ1-2; D gene ambiguous. Trimming pared 2 bases from V and 4 bases from J, leaving 8 bases between. Looked up from germline, CDR1 is MNHEY and CDR2 is SVGEGT. The CDR3 sequence is 13 residues long. As DNA, the CDR3 is TGTGCCAGCAGTTACGTTTCAGGCTATGGCTACACCTTC. Translation: CASSYVSGYGYTF.

This clonotype appeared a few times. V gene TRBV6-4 combines with J gene TRBJ2-3, with TRBD1 identical over 12 bases. J gave up 4 bases and V 5 bases, and 7 bases lay outside the gene matches. The CDR3 loop spans 16 amino acids. From germline, CDR1 is MRHNA and CDR2 SNTAGT. The CDR3 protein is CASSQQGTGGPDTQYF. The CDR3 region has the DNA TGTGCCAGCAGTCAACAAGGGACAGGGGGCCCAGATACGCAGTATTTT.

The chain links TRBV6-6 to TRBJ1-1; tentatively, D is TRBD1 (5 bases). V lost 4 bases, J lost 5 bases, and 14 bases lay in between. This CDR3 is built from 14 residues. The V gene's germline CDR1 is MNHNY and CDR2 SVGAGI (reference sequence). The CDR3 sequence is CASSFDREGTEAFF. The CDR3 region has the DNA TGTGCCAGCAGTTTCGACCGAGAGGGGACTGAAGCTTTCTTT.

The chain carries TRBV3-1 and TRBJ1-2, with D maybe TRBD1 (5 bases). This CDR3 is 12 amino acids long. From germline, CDR1 is LGHDT and CDR2 YNNKEL (reference sequence). Trimming stripped 4 bases from V and 4 bases from J, with 7 bases between. Here the CDR3 reads CASSRTLYGYTF. The CDR3 coding sequence is TGTGCCAGCAGCCGGACACTCTATGGCTACACCTTC.

This rearrangement joins TRBV12-3 or TRBV12-4 to TRBJ1-6; D is undetermined. The CDR3 covers 14 residues. V shed 6 bases and J shed 4 bases, with 10 bases lying between them. Here the CDR3 reads CASRGPKYNSPLHF. In nucleotides, the CDR3 is TGTGCCAGCAGGGGCCCGAAGTATAATTCACCCCTCCACTTT.

This clonotype was counted a few times. V gene TRBV16 combines with J gene TRBJ2-3; the D gene could be TRBD1 or TRBD2 (5 bases each). The CDR3 length is 16 residues. CDR1 and CDR2 from the germline V gene are KGHSY and FQNENV. V dropped 6 bases and J dropped 0 bases, with 16 bases sitting between them. As DNA, the CDR3 is TGTGCCAGCAGTCGTCCGGGACCTTTAAGCACAGATACGCAGTATTTT. Its protein product is CASSRPGPLSTDTQYF.

The V call is TRBV12-3 or TRBV12-4, the J call TRBJ2-2; D is undetermined. The CDR3 covers 13 residues. Trimming stripped 5 bases from V and 3 bases from J, with 7 bases between. CDR3: CASSRVDTGELFF. DNA for the CDR3: TGTGCCAGCAGTCGGGTGGACACCGGGGAGCTGTTTTTT.